These 29 T cell receptor beta chains share one sample of origin, sequenced in a study of T cell responses to AZD1222 COVID-19 vaccine. This table comes from immunoSEQ multiplex PCR, and its TCRdb copy is limited to in-frame clones, with some not included. Of some 130,000 clones listed, approximately 91% were seen once; the top ten hold 6.3%. The starting material was peripheral blood, obtained on day 0 of AZD1222 vaccination. All receptors come from an adult in good health.

This chain uses TRBV5-1 with TRBJ2-1, with D perhaps TRBD1 (5 bases). CDR3 length equals 17 residues. V was trimmed by 2 bases and J by 0 bases, leaving 15 bases between them. Germline CDR1 is SGHRS and CDR2 is YFSETQ. The CDR3 spells CASSFNPGQSSYNEQFF. The DNA of the CDR3 is TGCGCCAGCAGCTTTAATCCAGGGCAAAGCTCCTACAATGAGCAGTTCTTC.

J is TRBJ1-1 and V is TRBV4-1; D gene uncertain. Germline V lookup: CDR1 MGHRA, CDR2 YSYEKL. V was shortened by 0 bases and J by 4 bases, with 6 bases between the two germline ends. The CDR3 loop spans 13 amino acids. Here the CDR3 reads CASSQDWGTEAFF. The CDR3 nucleotides are TGCGCCAGCAGCCAAGATTGGGGCACTGAAGCTTTCTTT.

The chain uses TRBV2 and TRBJ1-6; the D is unclear. Per the germline V gene, CDR1 is SNHLY and CDR2 is FYNNEI. The V end lost 8 bases, the J end lost 8 bases, and 13 bases lay between the germline ends. This CDR3 has 13 residues. The CDR3 spells CASCDNEHSPLHF. The CDR3 region has the DNA TGTGCCAGCTGCGACAACGAGCATTCACCCCTCCACTTT.

There are a few counts of this clone. The chain links TRBV5-1 to TRBJ2-3, with 14 positions matching TRBD2. Per the germline V gene, CDR1 is SGHRS and CDR2 is YFSETQ. This CDR3 has 15 amino acids. The ends lost 7 bases at V and 6 bases at J; junction bases unmatched: 7. In DNA, the CDR3 is TGCGCCAGCCGGACTAGCGGGGGGATGTCGGATACGCAGTATTTT. Translation: CASRTSGGMSDTQYF.

This chain links TRBV19 with TRBJ1-1; D uncertain. This CDR3 contains 12 residues. Deletions cut 5 bases from V and 3 bases from J, with 7 bases between. CDR1 is LNHDA and CDR2 is SQIVND in the germline V gene (reference sequence). CDR3 loop: CASSLEYTEAFF. DNA for the CDR3: TGTGCCAGTAGTCTCGAGTACACTGAAGCTTTCTTT.

The chain combines TRBV29-1 with TRBJ2-3; weak D call: TRBD2 (6 bases). The V gene lost 3 bases and the J gene lost 9 bases, with 13 bases spanning the gap. The CDR3 is made up of 12 amino acids. Per the germline V gene, CDR1 is SQVTM and CDR2 is ANQGSEA. CDR3 protein: CSVEAPGGTQYF. CDR3 coding DNA: TGCAGCGTTGAGGCTCCTGGGGGGACGCAGTATTTT.

The V gene is TRBV12-3 or TRBV12-4, the J gene TRBJ2-5; D gene ambiguous. The CDR3 has 13 residues. The V gene lost 6 bases and the J gene lost 1 base, with 9 bases spanning the gap. The CDR3 reads CASSMTSQETQYF. The CDR3 DNA reads TGTGCCAGCAGCATGACAAGCCAAGAGACCCAGTACTTC.

This clone was detected once. The V gene is TRBV14, the J gene TRBJ2-3, with 9 bases aligning to TRBD1. Germline-derived CDR1 and CDR2 are SGHDN and FVKESK. The CDR3 is 15 residues long. Trimming took 5 bases from V and 5 from J; bases not matched to a gene: 8. CDR3 loop: CASSFWTGVVDTQYF. The CDR3 nucleotides are TGTGCCAGCAGCTTCTGGACAGGGGTGGTAGATACGCAGTATTTT.

The CDR3 coding sequence is TGTGCCAGTAGTATAGGGGCCGGACGGAACACCGGGGAGCTGTTTTTT. This gives the protein CASSIGAGRNTGELFF. The chain recombines TRBV19 with TRBJ2-2; D is unclear. CDR1 and CDR2 from the germline V gene are LNHDA and SQIVND (reference sequence). V lost 1 base, J lost 1 base, and 10 bases lay in between. The CDR3 is 16 amino acids.

J is TRBJ1-4 and V is TRBV12-5; possible D gene TRBD1, 5 bases. Germline assignment: CDR1 LGHNT and CDR2 FRNRAP. V lost 5 bases to trimming and J lost 7 bases, with 17 bases between them. This CDR3 has 15 amino acids. The CDR3 DNA is TGTGCTAGTGGTAGGGACGGACTTCGGGGTGAAAAACTGTTTTTT. This gives the protein CASGRDGLRGEKLFF.

In its sample, this clone was seen once. The chain couples TRBV19 to TRBJ1-6; D gene unclear. V was cut by 5 bases and J by 7 bases, with 15 bases left in between. CDR1 LNHDA and CDR2 SQIVND come from the germline V gene (reference sequence). CDR3 length: 15 amino acids. As DNA, the CDR3 is TGTGCCAGTAGTGGGCTGGGAACACCCAATTCACCCCTCCACTTT. It yields the protein CASSGLGTPNSPLHF.

The chain recombines TRBV10-1 with TRBJ2-7; D call uncertain. Trimming pared 8 bases from V and 2 bases from J, leaving 13 bases between. The CDR3 is 13 residues long. Germline assignment: CDR1 WNHNN and CDR2 SYGVQD (reference sequence). The CDR3 DNA reads as TGCGCCAGCCAAGATGTATCCCCCTACGAGCAGTACTTC. Encoded protein: CASQDVSPYEQYF.

The CDR3 protein is CASTPRGGLLADTQYF. The DNA of the CDR3 is TGTGCCAGCACCCCCCGGGGCGGCTTGTTGGCAGATACGCAGTATTTT. This rearrangement joins TRBV7-9 to TRBJ2-3, with D perhaps being TRBD1 or TRBD2 (5 bases each). This CDR3 has 16 residues. Per germline, CDR1 SEHNR and CDR2 FQNEAQ (reference sequence). V was clipped by 7 bases and J by 4 bases, with 21 bases between them. Combining the CDR3 with reference TRBV7-9 and TRBJ2-3 gives the whole variable domain DTGVSQNPRHKITKRGQNVTFRCDPISEHNRLYWYRQTLGQGPEFLTYFQNEAQLEKSRLLSDRFSAERPKGSFSTLEIQRTEQGDSAMYLCASTPRGGLLADTQYFGPGTRLTVL.

This clone has only one observation. CDR3 bases: TGTGCCAGCAGCCACTTTAGCGGGGGGGTCTCAGGGACCCAGTACTTC. This encodes CASSHFSGGVSGTQYF. The chain has TRBV3-1 (or the pseudogene TRBV3-2) and TRBJ2-5; 11 bases match TRBD2. Germline V gene lookup returns CDR1 LGHDT and CDR2 YNNKEL (reference sequence). Trimming removed 3 bases from V and 7 bases from J; junction bases left unmatched: 10. The CDR3 spans 16 residues.

The chain carries TRBV7-2 and TRBJ1-3; no definite D call. The CDR3 runs 16 residues. Germline CDR1 is SGHTA and CDR2 is FQGNSA. V lost 3 bases, J lost 0 bases, and 12 bases lay in between. In DNA form, the CDR3 reads TGTGCCAGCAGCTTGCGGACGGCGAGCTCTGGAAACACCATATATTTT. As protein: CASSLRTASSGNTIYF. Filled out from reference TRBV7-2 and TRBJ1-3, the complete variable domain reads GAGVSQSPSNKVTEKGKDVELRCDPISGHTALYWYRQSLGQGLEFLIYFQGNSAPDKSGLPSDRFSAERTGGSVSTLTIQRTQQEDSAVYLCASSLRTASSGNTIYFGEGSWLTVV.

The rearrangement links TRBV7-7 to TRBJ2-5, with TRBD1 matching over 7 bases. V trimming: 1 base; J trimming: 5 bases; junction bases outside the gene matches: 1. This CDR3 comprises 13 residues. The germline gives CDR1 SSHAT, CDR2 FNYEAQ (reference sequence). The CDR3 DNA reads TGTGCCAGCAGCTTAGTACAGGGGGAGACCCAGTACTTC. It encodes CASSLVQGETQYF.

The rearrangement uses TRBV2 and TRBJ1-1, with 7 bases aligning to TRBD1. CDR1 is SNHLY and CDR2 is FYNNEI in the germline V gene. CDR3 length: 15 amino acids. Trimming removed 5 bases from V and 8 bases from J; junction bases left unmatched: 14. The CDR3 region is CASSQRAGTANEAFF. The DNA of the CDR3 is TGTGCCAGCAGTCAGAGGGCCGGGACAGCGAACGAAGCTTTCTTT.

This chain joins TRBV29-1 and TRBJ1-1; perhaps TRBD1 as D (5 bases). This CDR3 spans 15 amino acids. The ends were cut back, 4 bases at V and 0 bases at J, with 15 bases in the middle. Germline values: CDR1 SQVTM, CDR2 ANQGSEA. CDR3 coding DNA: TGCAGCGTTGGTTCAGGGTGGGGGATGAACACTGAAGCTTTCTTT. Residues: CSVGSGWGMNTEAFF.

This clone was observed once. The chain is built from TRBV20-1 and TRBJ1-1; no firm D call. Germline CDR1 and CDR2: DFQATT and SNEGSKA (reference sequence). V lost 4 bases to trimming and J lost 1 base, with 4 bases between them. The CDR3 length is 11 residues. The CDR3: CSATKNTEAFF. CDR3 DNA: TGCAGTGCTACAAAGAACACTGAAGCTTTCTTT.

The chain uses TRBV19 and TRBJ1-6; D remains unclear. Trimming left V 6 bases short and J 10 bases short, with 19 bases between. Looked up from germline, CDR1 is LNHDA and CDR2 is SQIVND (reference sequence). The CDR3 loop spans 15 amino acids. The CDR3: CASSRGNGLGSPLHF. CDR3 coding DNA: TGTGCCAGTAGCAGAGGGAACGGTTTGGGATCACCCCTCCACTTT. The whole variable domain, remainder taken from reference TRBV19 and TRBJ1-6, is DGGITQSPKYLFRKEGQNVTLSCEQNLNHDAMYWYRQDPGQGLRLIYYSQIVNDFQKGDIAEGYSVSREKKESFPLTVTSAQKNPTAFYLCASSRGNGLGSPLHFGNGTRLTVT.

The gene calls are TRBV3-1 (or the pseudogene TRBV3-2) and TRBJ1-4; D possibly corresponds to TRBD1 (6 bases). The germline V gene has CDR1 LGHDT and CDR2 YNNKEL (reference sequence). V was pared by 1 base and J by 7 bases, with 13 bases between. This CDR3 is 15 amino acids long. CDR3 bases: TGTGCCAGCAGCCAAGGACAGGCCAGCGGTGAAAAACTGTTTTTT. It is translated as CASSQGQASGEKLFF.

CDR3 region: CASSQDPSPGSGNTIYF. CDR3 nucleotides: TGCGCCAGCAGCCAAGACCCCTCGCCAGGGAGTGGAAACACCATATATTTT. This sequence joins TRBV4-3 and TRBJ1-3, with a weak D call TRBD1 (5 bases). The CDR3 is 17 residues long. Germline-derived CDR1 and CDR2 are LGHNA and YSLEER. Trimming removed 0 bases at V and 3 bases at J, with 15 bases between.

This clone was observed once. J is TRBJ2-7 and V is TRBV5-6; D not resolved. Germline V lookup: CDR1 SGHDT, CDR2 YYEEEE. CDR3 length: 15 residues. Trimming took off 5 bases at V and 2 bases at J, with 17 bases between the two ends. The CDR3 coding sequence is TGTGCCAGCAGGGGTGAGTTCGATCGACCCTACGAGCAGTACTTC. Its protein product is CASRGEFDRPYEQYF.

The V gene is TRBV10-3, the J gene TRBJ1-4; D is possibly TRBD1 (6 bases). This CDR3 region has 13 residues. V was clipped by 10 bases and J by 4 bases, with 13 bases between them. Germline-derived CDR1 and CDR2 are ENHRY and SYGVKD. CDR3 protein: CATGGGYNEKLFF. CDR3 in DNA: TGTGCCACCGGCGGGGGCTATAATGAAAAACTGTTTTTT.

CDR3 in amino acids: CASKFGLAGEKLFF. The CDR3, as DNA: TGTGCCAGTAAATTCGGACTGGCAGGGGAAAAACTGTTTTTT. The V gene is TRBV19, the J gene TRBJ1-4; weak D call: TRBD1 (5 bases). The ends were cut back, 7 bases at V and 8 bases at J, with 17 bases in the middle. Germline CDR1 and CDR2: LNHDA and SQIVND (reference sequence). The CDR3 totals 14 residues.

The gene calls are TRBV20-1 and TRBJ2-5, with D unresolved. With 3 bases removed from V and 3 bases from J, the gap between germline ends came to 14 bases. This CDR3 has 14 residues. Germline values: CDR1 DFQATT, CDR2 SNEGSKA (reference sequence). The CDR3 here is CSASWGSAEETQYF. CDR3 nucleotides: TGCAGTGCTAGTTGGGGTTCGGCCGAAGAGACCCAGTACTTC.

The CDR3 coding sequence is TGTGCCAGCATCCTCGCGGGGGGAAGGGATGAGCAGTTCTTC. Its protein product is CASILAGGRDEQFF. The J gene is TRBJ2-1, the V gene TRBV7-2; 8 positions match TRBD2. Looked up from germline, CDR1 is SGHTA and CDR2 is FQGNSA. Trimming cost V 7 bases and J 8 bases; bases outside gene matches: 10. The CDR3 extends over 14 amino acids.

The gene calls are TRBV11-2 and TRBJ1-2; unclear D gene. The CDR3 spans 14 residues. The germline V and J ends were trimmed by 0 bases and 7 bases, with 12 bases remaining between them. Germline V CDR1 and CDR2: SGHAT, FQNNGV. CDR3 in amino acids: CASSLERRGGGYTF. The CDR3 DNA sequence: TGTGCCAGCAGCTTAGAGCGACGGGGTGGTGGCTACACCTTC.

This clone has just one count. CDR3 coding DNA: TGTGCCAGCAGCTTAGGGGAGGACAACGAGCAGTACTTC. It is translated as CASSLGEDNEQYF. V and J are TRBV7-6 and TRBJ2-7; possible D gene TRBD2, 6 bases. Trimming cost V 1 base and J 5 bases, with 9 bases left between them. The CDR3 runs to 13 residues. Germline V lookup: CDR1 SGHVS, CDR2 FNYEAQ.